This TCR beta chain stems from a study of blood T cell repertoires in COVID-19. The V end was cut by 2 bases, the J end by 6 bases, with 18 bases between. The CDR3 is made up of 15 amino acids. Germline loops: CDR1 SGHNT, CDR2 YYREEE (reference sequence). The table came from immunoSEQ multiplex PCR; TCRdb's copy has only in-frame clones and leaves some out. Seen here are fewer than 450,000 clones, over 75% observed once, and the top ten hold around 1.9%. The chain combines TRBV5-4 with TRBJ2-7, with D tentatively TRBD1 (5 bases). Source material: PBMCs or T cells enriched from blood (not recorded which). The clonotype originates from a woman aged 40 to 49 with acute COVID-19. The CDR3 DNA sequence: TGTGCCAGCAGCTTTGGGGCCCAGGGCCAGACCGAGCAGTACTTC. It yields the protein CASSFGAQGQTEQYF.